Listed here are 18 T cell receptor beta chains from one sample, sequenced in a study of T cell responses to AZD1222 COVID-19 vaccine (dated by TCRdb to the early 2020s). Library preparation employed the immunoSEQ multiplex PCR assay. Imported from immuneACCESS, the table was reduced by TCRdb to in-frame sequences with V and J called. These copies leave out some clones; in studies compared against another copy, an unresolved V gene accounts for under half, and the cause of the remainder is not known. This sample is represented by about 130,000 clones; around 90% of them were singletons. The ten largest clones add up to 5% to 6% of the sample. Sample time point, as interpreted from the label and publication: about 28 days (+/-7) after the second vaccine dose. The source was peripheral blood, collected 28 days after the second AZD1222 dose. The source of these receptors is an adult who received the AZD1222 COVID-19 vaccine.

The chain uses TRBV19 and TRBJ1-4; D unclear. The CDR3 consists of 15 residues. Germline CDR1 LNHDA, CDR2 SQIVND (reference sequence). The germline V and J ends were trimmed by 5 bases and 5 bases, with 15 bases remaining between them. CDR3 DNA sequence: TGTGCCAGTAGTTCCCTCACAAACCCAAATGAAAAACTGTTTTTT. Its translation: CASSSLTNPNEKLFF.

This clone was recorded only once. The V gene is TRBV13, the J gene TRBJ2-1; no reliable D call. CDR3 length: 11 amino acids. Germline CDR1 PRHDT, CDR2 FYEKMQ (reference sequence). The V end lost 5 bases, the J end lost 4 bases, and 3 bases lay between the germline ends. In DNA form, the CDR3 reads TGTGCCAGCAGCCGTTACAATGAGCAGTTCTTC. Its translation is CASSRYNEQFF.

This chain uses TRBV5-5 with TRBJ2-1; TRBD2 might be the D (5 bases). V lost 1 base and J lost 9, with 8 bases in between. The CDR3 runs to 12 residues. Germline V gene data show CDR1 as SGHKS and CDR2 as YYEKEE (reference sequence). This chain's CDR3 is CASSLTRGEQFF. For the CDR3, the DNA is TGTGCCAGCAGCTTGACACGGGGTGAGCAGTTCTTC.

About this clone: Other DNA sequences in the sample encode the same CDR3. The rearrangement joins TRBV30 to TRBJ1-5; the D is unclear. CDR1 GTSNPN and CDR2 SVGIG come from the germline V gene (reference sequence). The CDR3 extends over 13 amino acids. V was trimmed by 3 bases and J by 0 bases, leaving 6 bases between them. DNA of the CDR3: TGTGCCTGGAGCCCGGATAGCAATCAGCCCCAGCATTTT. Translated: CAWSPDSNQPQHF.

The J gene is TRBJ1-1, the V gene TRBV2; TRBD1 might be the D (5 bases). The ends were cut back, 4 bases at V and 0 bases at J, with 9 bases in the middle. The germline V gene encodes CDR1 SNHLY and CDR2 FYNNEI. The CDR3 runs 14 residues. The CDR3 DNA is TGTGCCAGCAGTGGGGGACGGTTGAACACTGAAGCTTTCTTT. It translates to CASSGGRLNTEAFF.

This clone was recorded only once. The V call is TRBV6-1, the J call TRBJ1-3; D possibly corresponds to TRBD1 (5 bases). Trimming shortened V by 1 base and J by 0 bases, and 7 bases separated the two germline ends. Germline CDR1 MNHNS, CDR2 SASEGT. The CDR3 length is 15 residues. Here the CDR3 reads CASSEVGGSGNTIYF. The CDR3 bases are TGTGCCAGCAGTGAAGTTGGGGGCTCTGGAAACACCATATATTTT.

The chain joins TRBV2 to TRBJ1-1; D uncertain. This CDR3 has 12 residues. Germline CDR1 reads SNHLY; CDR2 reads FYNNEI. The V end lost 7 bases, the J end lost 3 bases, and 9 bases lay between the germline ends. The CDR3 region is CASKGDYTEAFF. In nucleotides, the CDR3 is TGTGCCAGCAAGGGAGATTACACTGAAGCTTTCTTT.

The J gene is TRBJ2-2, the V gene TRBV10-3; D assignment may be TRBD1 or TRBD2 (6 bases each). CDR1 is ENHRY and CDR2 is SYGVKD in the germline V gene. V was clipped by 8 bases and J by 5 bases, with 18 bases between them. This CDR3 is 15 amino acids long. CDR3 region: CAIGGTQSGTGELFF. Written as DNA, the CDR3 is TGTGCCATCGGGGGGACACAATCAGGGACCGGGGAGCTGTTTTTT.

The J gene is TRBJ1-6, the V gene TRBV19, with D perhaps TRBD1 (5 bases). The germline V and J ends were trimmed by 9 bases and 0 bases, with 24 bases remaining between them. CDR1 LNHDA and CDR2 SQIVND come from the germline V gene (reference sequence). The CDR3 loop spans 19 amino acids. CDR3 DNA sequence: TGTGCCAGCCAAGGAGGGGTTTGGGGTGATAGCTCCTATAATTCACCCCTCCACTTT. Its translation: CASQGGVWGDSSYNSPLHF.

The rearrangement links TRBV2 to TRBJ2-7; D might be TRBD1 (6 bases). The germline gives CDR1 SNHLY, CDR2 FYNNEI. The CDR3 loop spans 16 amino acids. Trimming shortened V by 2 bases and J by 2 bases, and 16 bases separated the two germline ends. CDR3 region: CASSESHPDSAYEQYF. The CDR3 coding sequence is TGTGCCAGCAGTGAATCCCATCCGGACAGCGCCTACGAGCAGTACTTC.

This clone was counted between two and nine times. DNA for the CDR3: TGCGCCAGCAGCCGCGCCGGGACTAGTGATGAGCAGTTCTTC. Its protein is CASSRAGTSDEQFF. V and J are TRBV4-1 and TRBJ2-1; 8 bases match TRBD2. V shed 4 bases, J shed 8 bases, and the junction held 7 bases outside the gene matches. Germline V lookup: CDR1 MGHRA, CDR2 YSYEKL. CDR3 length equals 14 residues.

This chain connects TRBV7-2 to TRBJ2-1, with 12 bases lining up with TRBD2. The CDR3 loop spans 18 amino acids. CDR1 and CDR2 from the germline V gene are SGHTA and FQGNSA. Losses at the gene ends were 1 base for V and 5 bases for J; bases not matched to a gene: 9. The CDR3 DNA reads TGTGCCAGCAGCTTAGGGCTAGCGGGGGGGCTGGGGCACAATGAGCAGTTCTTC. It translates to CASSLGLAGGLGHNEQFF.

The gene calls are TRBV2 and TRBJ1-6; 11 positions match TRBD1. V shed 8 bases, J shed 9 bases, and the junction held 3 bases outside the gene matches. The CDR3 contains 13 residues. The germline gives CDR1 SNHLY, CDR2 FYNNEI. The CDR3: CASGGTGGSPLHF. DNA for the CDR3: TGTGCCAGCGGAGGGACAGGGGGTTCACCCCTCCACTTT.

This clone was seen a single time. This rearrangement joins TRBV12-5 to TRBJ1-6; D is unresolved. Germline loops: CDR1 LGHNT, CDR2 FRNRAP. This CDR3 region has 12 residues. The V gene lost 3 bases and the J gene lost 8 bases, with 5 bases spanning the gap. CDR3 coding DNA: TGTGCTAGTGGTTTATGGGATTCACCCCTCCACTTT. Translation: CASGLWDSPLHF.

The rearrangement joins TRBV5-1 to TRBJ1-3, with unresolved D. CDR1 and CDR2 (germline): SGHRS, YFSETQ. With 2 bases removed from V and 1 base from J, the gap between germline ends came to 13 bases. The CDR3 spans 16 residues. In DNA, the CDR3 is TGCGCCAGCAGCTTCTCGGTCGGAGTATCTGGAAACACCATATATTTT. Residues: CASSFSVGVSGNTIYF.

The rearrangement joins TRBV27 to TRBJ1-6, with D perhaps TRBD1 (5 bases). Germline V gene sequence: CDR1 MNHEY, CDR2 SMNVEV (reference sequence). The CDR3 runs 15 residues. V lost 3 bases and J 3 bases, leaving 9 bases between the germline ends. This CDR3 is CASSFDSVYNSPLHF. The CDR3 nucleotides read TGTGCCAGCAGTTTCGACAGTGTCTATAATTCACCCCTCCACTTT.

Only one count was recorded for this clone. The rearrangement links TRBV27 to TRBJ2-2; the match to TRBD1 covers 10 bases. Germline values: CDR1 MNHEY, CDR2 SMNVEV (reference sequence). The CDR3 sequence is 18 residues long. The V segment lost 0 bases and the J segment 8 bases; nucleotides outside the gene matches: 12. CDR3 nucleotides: TGTGCCAGCAGTTTATCGAGTGTAGGACAGGGGGGAGCGGGGGAGCTGTTTTTT. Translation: CASSLSSVGQGGAGELFF.

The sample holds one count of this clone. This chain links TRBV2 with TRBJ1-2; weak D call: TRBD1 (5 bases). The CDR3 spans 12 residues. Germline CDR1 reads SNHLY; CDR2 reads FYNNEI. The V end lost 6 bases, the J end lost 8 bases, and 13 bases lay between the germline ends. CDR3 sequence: CASRGETYGYTF. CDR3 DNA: TGTGCCAGCAGGGGGGAGACATACGGCTACACCTTC.